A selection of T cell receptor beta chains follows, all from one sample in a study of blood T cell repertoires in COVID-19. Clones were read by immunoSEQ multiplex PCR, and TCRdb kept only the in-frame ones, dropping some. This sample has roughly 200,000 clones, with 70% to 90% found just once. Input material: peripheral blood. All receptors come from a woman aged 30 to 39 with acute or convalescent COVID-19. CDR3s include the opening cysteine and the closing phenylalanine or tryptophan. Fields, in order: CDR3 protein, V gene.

CDR3aa: CASSQGTSGKTQYF
v_gene: TRBV7-9

CDR3aa: CASSSNTGELFF
v_gene: TRBV27

CDR3aa: CATSAGETQYF
v_gene: TRBV24-1

CDR3aa: CASSLGTSYNEQFF
v_gene: TRBV5-1

CDR3aa: CASSPDFQRESEQYF
v_gene: TRBV5-4

CDR3aa: CASTASPGTVFEKLFF
v_gene: TRBV11-2

CDR3aa: CASSLGLRDDYSPLHF
v_gene: TRBV5-1

CDR3aa: CASSWTSGSGVGFF
v_gene: TRBV7-2

CDR3aa: CASSPGLRGSYEQYF
v_gene: TRBV7-2

CDR3aa: CASSLTGEKLFF
v_gene: TRBV11-3

CDR3aa: CASSLEGGRRARHIF
v_gene: TRBV5-6

CDR3aa: CATSDSRGQGYEQYF
v_gene: TRBV24-1

CDR3aa: CASSFSWGYTF
v_gene: TRBV28

CDR3aa: CASSGLLNTEAFF
v_gene: TRBV18

CDR3aa: CASSYGGSSRQETQYF
v_gene: TRBV6-6

CDR3aa: CSARVENEQYF
v_gene: TRBV20-1

CDR3aa: CASSLIGEGYEAFF
v_gene: TRBV28

CDR3aa: CASSPPDRYEQFF
v_gene: TRBV18

CDR3aa: CASSFRHDTQYF
v_gene: TRBV28

CDR3aa: CASSLGALSGANVLTF
v_gene: TRBV11-2

CDR3aa: CASSESGTFTEAFF
v_gene: TRBV3-1/TRBV3-2

CDR3aa: CASKGKGQSPVVRENIQYF
v_gene: TRBV28

CDR3aa: CASSPRGSSETQYF
v_gene: TRBV5-6

CDR3aa: CAGDAAVGNTIYF
v_gene: TRBV30

CDR3aa: CSAGSQETQYF
v_gene: TRBV20-1

CDR3aa: CASSSPLGRTSTDTQYF
v_gene: TRBV11-2

CDR3aa: CASSHPPGGGVGELFF
v_gene: TRBV4-1

CDR3aa: CASKSGLNQPQHF
v_gene: TRBV2

CDR3aa: CASKVRQGASGYTF
v_gene: TRBV28

CDR3aa: CASSLRVREKLFF
v_gene: TRBV3-1/TRBV3-2